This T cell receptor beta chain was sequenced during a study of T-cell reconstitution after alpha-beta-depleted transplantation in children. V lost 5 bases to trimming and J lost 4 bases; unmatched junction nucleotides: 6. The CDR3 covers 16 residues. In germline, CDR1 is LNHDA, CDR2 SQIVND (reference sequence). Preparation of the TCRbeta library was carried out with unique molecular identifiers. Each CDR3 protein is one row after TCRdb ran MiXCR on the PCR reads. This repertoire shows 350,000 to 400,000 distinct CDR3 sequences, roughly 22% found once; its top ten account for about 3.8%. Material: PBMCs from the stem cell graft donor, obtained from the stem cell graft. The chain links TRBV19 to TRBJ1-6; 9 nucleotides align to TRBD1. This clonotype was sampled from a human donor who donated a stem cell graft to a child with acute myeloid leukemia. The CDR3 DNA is TGTGCCAGTAGTTCTGACGGACAGGGGTATAATTCACCCCTCCACTTT. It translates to CASSSDGQGYNSPLHF.